The rows below give T cell receptor beta chains drawn from one sample of a study of blood T cell repertoires in COVID-19. Assay used: immunoSEQ multiplex PCR; TCRdb lists only in-frame clones, some missing. In the table there are 200,000 to 300,000 clones, 86% of which are singletons. The sample taken for sequencing was PBMCs or T cells enriched from blood (not recorded which). All receptors derive from a woman aged 18-29 years who had recovered from COVID-19. Each CDR3 is given with its conserved first and last residue. A D gene is named only where the DNA matches it firmly. The size field is filled for only some rows; it gives once, few, many or a size class.

abundance	d_gene	v_gene	j_gene	CDR3nt	CDR3aa
NA	TRBD1	TRBV7-9	TRBJ2-7	TGTGCCAGCAGCTTCTTGGACAGGGCTTACGAGCAGTACTTC	CASSFLDRAYEQYF
NA	TRBD1	TRBV12-5	TRBJ1-6	TGTGCTAGTGGCCAGGGACAGGACAGAAATTCACCCCTCCACTTT	CASGQGQDRNSPLHF
NA	NA	TRBV12-3/TRBV12-4	TRBJ1-1	TGTGCCAGCAGTTTAAAGGGGGACACTGAAGCTTTCTTT	CASSLKGDTEAFF
NA	TRBD2	TRBV11-3	TRBJ2-2	TGTGCCAGCAGCTCGCAGCGGGGCCAGGGCGGGGAGCTGTTTTTT	CASSSQRGQGGELFF
NA	NA	TRBV18	TRBJ2-3	TGTGCCAGCTCACCATCGGTTAGAGATACGCAGTATTTT	CASSPSVRDTQYF
few	NA	TRBV4-1	TRBJ2-7	TGCGCCAGCAGCCACGAAAACCCAGGGTTCTACGAGCAGTACTTC	CASSHENPGFYEQYF
NA	NA	TRBV28	TRBJ2-1	TGTGCCAGCACCATTGGGGCGATTGATGAGCAGTTCTTC	CASTIGAIDEQFF
NA	TRBD2	TRBV11-2	TRBJ2-2	TGTGCCAGCAAACTAGCGGGGGTCCTCAACACCGGGGAGCTGTTTTTT	CASKLAGVLNTGELFF
few	NA	TRBV3-1/TRBV3-2	TRBJ2-1	TGTGCCAGCAGCCAAGTCGGTCGCTACAATGAGCAGTTCTTC	CASSQVGRYNEQFF
NA	TRBD2	TRBV4-2	TRBJ2-1	TGTGCCAGCAGCCAAGCGGGGGGGACGAATTACAATGAGCAGTTCTTC	CASSQAGGTNYNEQFF
NA	TRBD1	TRBV6-5	TRBJ1-6	TGTGCCAGCACCCACGGGGACAGGGGAGATTCACCCCTCCACTTT	CASTHGDRGDSPLHF
NA	TRBD2	TRBV11-3	TRBJ2-1	TGTGCCAGCAGCTTAGATTGGGCTAGCGGGGGGGCTAAGAATGAGCAGTTCTTC	CASSLDWASGGAKNEQFF
NA	NA	TRBV4-3	TRBJ2-1	TGCGCCAGCAGCTCCGGACTACGGTCTTCCTACAATGAGCAGTTCTTC	CASSSGLRSSYNEQFF
few	TRBD1	TRBV5-6	TRBJ1-2	TGTGCCAGCAGCGTACAGGGGATTATAGTTGGCTACACCTTC	CASSVQGIIVGYTF
NA	NA	TRBV6-5	TRBJ1-5	TGTGCCAGCACGGGGACAAATAGCAATCAGCCCCAGCATTTT	CASTGTNSNQPQHF
NA	TRBD2	TRBV11-2	TRBJ2-1	TGTGCCAGCAGCCCTCTAGCGGGAGCTAAGTATGAGCAGTTCTTC	CASSPLAGAKYEQFF
NA	NA	TRBV7-9	TRBJ1-2	TGTGCCAGCAGCTTAGAGCTCTATGGCTACACCTTC	CASSLELYGYTF
NA	NA	TRBV15	TRBJ2-7	TGTGCCACCAGCAGATTGACTGACAGGCCCACCCCCGAGCAGTACTTC	CATSRLTDRPTPEQYF
NA	NA	TRBV4-1	TRBJ1-3	TGCGCCAGCAGCCAAGATTCTGACGGACACCCTTCTGGAAACACCATATATTTT	CASSQDSDGHPSGNTIYF
once	TRBD2	TRBV27	TRBJ2-1	TGTGCCAGCAGCGTGGGCGGGGGCTACAATGAGCAGTTCTTC	CASSVGGGYNEQFF
NA	TRBD1	TRBV9	TRBJ1-4	TGTGCCAGCAGCCAGGGGACAGCTAATAATGAAAAACTGTTTTTT	CASSQGTANNEKLFF
NA	NA	TRBV30	TRBJ1-6	TGTGCCTGGAGTGTAAAGGGGAGGGAATCACCCCTCCACTTT	CAWSVKGRESPLHF
NA	NA	TRBV5-1	TRBJ1-1	TGCGCCAGCAGCTATACAGGTAACACTGAAGCTTTCTTT	CASSYTGNTEAFF
NA	TRBD2	TRBV7-2	TRBJ2-7	TGTGCCAGCAGCCCCGGGACTAGCGGGGGGGTTAGGGAGCAGTACTTC	CASSPGTSGGVREQYF
NA	NA	TRBV7-8	TRBJ1-3	TGTGCCAGCAGCTTATGGGCAGGGGTGATCAGCTCTGGAAACACCATATATTTT	CASSLWAGVISSGNTIYF
NA	NA	TRBV28	TRBJ1-5	TGTGCCAGCATCCTCATGTGGGGCAGGGGAAATAGCAATCAGCCCCAGCATTTT	CASILMWGRGNSNQPQHF
NA	TRBD1	TRBV28	TRBJ1-2	TGTGCCAGCAGTCCAGGGGGTACTTCCTATGGCTACACCTTC	CASSPGGTSYGYTF
NA	TRBD2	TRBV18	TRBJ2-1	TGTGCCAGCTCACCTAAGAATCTCATAGCGGGCGGGATGGCAAGGGAGCAGTTCTTC	CASSPKNLIAGGMAREQFF
NA	TRBD1	TRBV28	TRBJ2-7	TGTGCCAGCAGTTTAAACGCGGACAGGGGTGCCGAGCAGTACTTC	CASSLNADRGAEQYF
NA	NA	TRBV29-1	TRBJ2-1	TGCAGCGTTGAAGATCCATGGTTGAGTGAGCAGTTCTTC	CSVEDPWLSEQFF
NA	TRBD1	TRBV5-1	TRBJ2-7	TGCGCCAGCAGCCAACGGACAGGGTTCATCGAGCAGTACTTC	CASSQRTGFIEQYF
NA	TRBD2	TRBV2	TRBJ2-7	TGTGCCAGCAGTGTAGAGCTAGCGGGAGGGAGTACCTACGAGCAGTACTTC	CASSVELAGGSTYEQYF
NA	TRBD1	TRBV11-3	TRBJ2-2	TGTGCCAGCAGCATAGCAGGGGGCACCGGGGAGCTGTTTTTT	CASSIAGGTGELFF
NA	TRBD1	TRBV2	TRBJ1-2	TGTGCCAGCAGGATGGACAGGGGGACCTCCACTACCCCCTACACCTTC	CASRMDRGTSTTPYTF
NA	TRBD1	TRBV5-1	TRBJ1-2	TGCGCCAGCAGCCCACTATTGGACAGGGTCGATGGCTACACCTTC	CASSPLLDRVDGYTF
NA	TRBD2	TRBV19	TRBJ2-5	TGTGCCAGTTCTGAGCTAGCGGGACGGGAGACCCAGTACTTC	CASSELAGRETQYF
NA	NA	TRBV3-1/TRBV3-2	TRBJ2-7	TGTGCCAGCAGCCAACCAGGGTCGGACGAGCAGTACTTC	CASSQPGSDEQYF
NA	TRBD1	TRBV20-1	TRBJ1-5	TGCAGTGCTAGTCGCTCAGGGGGCTGGAATCAGCCCCAGCATTTT	CSASRSGGWNQPQHF
NA	TRBD2	TRBV10-1	TRBJ2-7	TGCGCCAGCAGTGAATACCGGACTAGCGGGACCTACGAGCAGTACTTC	CASSEYRTSGTYEQYF
NA	NA	TRBV2	TRBJ1-3	TGTGCCAGCGGTGACGACTGGAACTCTGGAAACACCATATATTTT	CASGDDWNSGNTIYF
NA	NA	TRBV18	TRBJ1-2	TGTGCCAGCTCACCAGGACAGAGATTGTATGGCTACACCTTC	CASSPGQRLYGYTF
NA	NA	TRBV30	TRBJ2-5	TGTGCCTGGCGTTTGGGGAGGCAAGAGACCCAGTACTTC	CAWRLGRQETQYF
NA	NA	TRBV25-1	TRBJ1-2	TGTGCCAGCAGTGAATCGGACAGAGACTATGGCTACACCTTC	CASSESDRDYGYTF
NA	NA	TRBV24-1	TRBJ2-7	TGTGCCACCAGTAATCCCGACACCTACGAGCAGTACTTC	CATSNPDTYEQYF
NA	NA	TRBV7-9	TRBJ2-5	TGTGCCAGCAGCTTGGTGCAGGGGCAAGAGACCCAGTACTTC	CASSLVQGQETQYF
NA	NA	TRBV27	TRBJ2-1	TGTGCCAGCACCAGCGGAGCATACAATGAGCAGTTCTTC	CASTSGAYNEQFF
NA	NA	TRBV30	TRBJ2-7	TGTGCCTGGACCTCTCTCCGGGGGGCAATCTCCTACGAGCAGTACTTC	CAWTSLRGAISYEQYF
once	NA	TRBV5-4	TRBJ1-2	TGTGCCAGCAGCCTTCAGGGGTCTGGCTATGGCTACACCTTC	CASSLQGSGYGYTF
NA	NA	TRBV28	TRBJ1-2	TGTGCCAGCAGCACAGGTCCTTGGGGCTACACCTTC	CASSTGPWGYTF
NA	TRBD1	TRBV6-5	TRBJ2-7	TGTGCCAGCAGTACGGGACAGGGATTCTACGAGCAGTACTTC	CASSTGQGFYEQYF
NA	NA	TRBV7-9	TRBJ2-1	TGTGCCAGCAGCTTAGTTAGCTACAATGAGCAGTTCTTC	CASSLVSYNEQFF
NA	NA	TRBV27	TRBJ1-2	TGTGCCAGCAGTTTTGCTCCAGGATTAAACTATGGCTACACCTTC	CASSFAPGLNYGYTF
NA	TRBD1	TRBV28	TRBJ2-1	TGTGCCAGCAGTTTCATTGGGACAGGGACGTTCGATGAGCAGTTCTTC	CASSFIGTGTFDEQFF
once	TRBD2	TRBV15	TRBJ2-3	TGTGCCACCAGCAGATGGGGGACTAGCGGGGAAGATACGCAGTATTTT	CATSRWGTSGEDTQYF
NA	NA	TRBV7-8	TRBJ2-3	TGTGCCAGCAGCTGGAGGGGATCCAACACAGATACGCAGTATTTT	CASSWRGSNTDTQYF
once	TRBD2	TRBV4-1	TRBJ2-1	TGCGCCAGCAGCCAACCAGCGGGGGAGCAGTTCTTC	CASSQPAGEQFF
once	TRBD2	TRBV7-6	TRBJ2-2	TGTGCCAGCAGCTCGACTAGCGGGGGGGCCTCCGGGGAGCTGTTTTTT	CASSSTSGGASGELFF
once	TRBD1	TRBV3-1/TRBV3-2	TRBJ2-3	TGTGCCAGCAGCCAAGATCGGGGACAGCCCACAGATACGCAGTATTTT	CASSQDRGQPTDTQYF